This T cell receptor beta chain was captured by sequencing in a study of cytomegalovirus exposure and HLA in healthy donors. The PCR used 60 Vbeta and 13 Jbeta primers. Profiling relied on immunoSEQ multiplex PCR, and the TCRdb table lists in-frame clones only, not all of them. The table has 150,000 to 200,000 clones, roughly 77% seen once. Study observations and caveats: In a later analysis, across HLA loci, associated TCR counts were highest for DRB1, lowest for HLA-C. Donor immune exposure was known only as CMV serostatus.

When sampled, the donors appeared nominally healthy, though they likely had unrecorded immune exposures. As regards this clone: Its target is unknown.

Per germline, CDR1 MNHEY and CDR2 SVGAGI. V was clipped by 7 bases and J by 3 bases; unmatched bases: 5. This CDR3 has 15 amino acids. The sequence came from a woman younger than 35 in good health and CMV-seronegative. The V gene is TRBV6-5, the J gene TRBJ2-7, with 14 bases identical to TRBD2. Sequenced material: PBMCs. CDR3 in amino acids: CASKSGTSGSYEQYF. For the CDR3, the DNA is TGTGCCAGCAAAAGCGGGACTAGCGGGAGCTACGAGCAGTACTTC.